The 29 T cell receptor beta chains reported below all come from one sample, sequenced in a study of control samples from healthy donors and cancer patients. TCRdb's copy holds only in-frame clones and misses some; the assay was immunoSEQ multiplex PCR. Among approximately 150,000 clones listed, roughly 92% were seen once. Sequenced: blood. Receptors were obtained from a woman younger than 30 in good health.

Note on this clone: Distinct nucleotide sequences in the sample also encode this CDR3. The J gene is TRBJ2-2, the V gene TRBV7-9; D gene uncertain. Trimming cost V 1 base and J 6 bases, with 3 bases left between them. This CDR3 contains 12 residues. Germline V CDR1 and CDR2: SEHNR, FQNEAQ (reference sequence). The CDR3 sequence: CASSLGPGELFF. CDR3 DNA sequence: TGTGCCAGCAGCTTAGGCCCCGGGGAGCTGTTTTTT.

The chain carries TRBV11-2 and TRBJ2-2; a weak D match, TRBD1 (5 bases). V was cut by 3 bases and J by 4 bases, with 12 bases left in between. Per the germline V gene, CDR1 is SGHAT and CDR2 is FQNNGV. The CDR3 spans 15 residues. This CDR3 is CASSFGRVGTGELFF. As DNA, the CDR3 is TGTGCCAGCAGCTTCGGCAGGGTAGGCACCGGGGAGCTGTTTTTT.

This chain joins TRBV11-2 and TRBJ1-6; D gene ambiguous. V lost 6 bases, J lost 10 bases, and 16 bases lay in between. The CDR3 has 14 amino acids. CDR1 SGHAT and CDR2 FQNNGV come from the germline V gene. CDR3 sequence (DNA): TGTGCCAGCAGACCGAACAGTTTCGGGTCACCCCTCCACTTT. Residues: CASRPNSFGSPLHF.

The chain links TRBV5-4 to TRBJ1-1; 8 nucleotides match TRBD1. This CDR3 region has 17 residues. Trimming took 1 base from V and 0 from J; bases not matched to a gene: 8. Germline CDR1 and CDR2: SGHNT and YYREEE (reference sequence). The CDR3 sequence: CASSLRYRGEMNTEAFF. CDR3 nucleotide sequence: TGTGCCAGCAGCTTGAGATACAGGGGGGAGATGAACACTGAAGCTTTCTTT.

The CDR3: CASSFRMNTGELFF. CDR3 in DNA: TGTGCCAGCAGCTTTCGGATGAACACCGGGGAGCTGTTTTTT. V usage is TRBV5-6 and J usage is TRBJ2-2; no definite D call. CDR3 length: 14 residues. V lost 2 bases and J 1 base, leaving 6 bases between the germline ends. Germline V gives CDR1 SGHDT, CDR2 YYEEEE.

This chain connects TRBV12-3 or TRBV12-4 to TRBJ1-1, with unresolved D. Between the trimmed V and J ends, which lost 6 bases and 1 base, there was a span of 9 bases. This CDR3 contains 13 residues. The CDR3 spells CASRNLRNTEAFF. In nucleotides, the CDR3 is TGTGCCAGCAGAAACCTTAGGAACACTGAAGCTTTCTTT.

The chain has TRBV27 and TRBJ1-2, with no clear D. This CDR3 has 14 amino acids. The ends were cut back, 0 bases at V and 4 bases at J, with 9 bases in the middle. CDR1 MNHEY and CDR2 SMNVEV come from the germline V gene (reference sequence). The DNA for the CDR3 is TGTGCCAGCAGTTTATCATCTTCCGGCTATGGCTACACCTTC. This sequence encodes CASSLSSSGYGYTF.

The V call is TRBV19, the J call TRBJ2-6, with TRBD1 identical over 12 bases. V dropped 8 bases and J dropped 2; count of bases not matched to a gene: 10. The CDR3 contains 18 residues. The germline gives CDR1 LNHDA, CDR2 SQIVND (reference sequence). The CDR3 loop is CASGRDRGPYPGANVLTF. In DNA form, the CDR3 reads TGTGCCAGTGGCCGGGACAGGGGGCCTTACCCTGGGGCCAACGTCCTGACTTTC.

A few counts support this clone. The chain has TRBV13 and TRBJ2-5; D is uncertain. Germline V gene lookup returns CDR1 PRHDT and CDR2 FYEKMQ (reference sequence). The length of the CDR3 is 11 residues. V shed 3 bases and J shed 5 bases, with 4 bases lying between them. In nucleotides, the CDR3 is TGTGCCAGCAGCTTTGGGGAGACCCAGTACTTC. Translation: CASSFGETQYF.

The chain is built from TRBV5-1 and TRBJ1-3, with D possibly being TRBD1 (6 bases). Germline CDR1 and CDR2: SGHRS and YFSETQ. The CDR3 runs 15 residues. V lost 6 bases to trimming and J lost 0 bases, with 13 bases between them. CDR3 region: CASNRDGYSGNTIYF. In nucleotides, the CDR3 is TGCGCCAGCAACAGGGACGGATACTCTGGAAACACCATATATTTT.

The chain recombines TRBV6-2 or TRBV6-3 with TRBJ1-5; no clear D gene. Trimming removed 5 bases at V and 6 bases at J, with 11 bases between. The germline V gene encodes CDR1 MNHEY and CDR2 SVGEGT. This CDR3 contains 13 residues. CDR3 coding DNA: TGTGCCAGCAGTCCCGACACTGTTCAGCCCCAGCATTTT. This codes for CASSPDTVQPQHF.

This rearrangement joins TRBV12-3 or TRBV12-4 to TRBJ2-1, with 9 bases that match TRBD1. This CDR3 is 13 amino acids long. V lost 7 bases to trimming and J lost 7 bases; unmatched junction nucleotides: 5. The CDR3 loop is CASKGTGQNEQFF. The CDR3, as DNA: TGTGCCAGCAAGGGGACAGGGCAGAATGAGCAGTTCTTC.

This chain connects TRBV3-1 (or the pseudogene TRBV3-2) to TRBJ2-5; no reliable D call. Between the trimmed V and J ends, which lost 1 base and 4 bases, there was a span of 10 bases. Germline V lookup: CDR1 LGHDT, CDR2 YNNKEL (reference sequence). This CDR3 has 14 residues. The CDR3 is CASSQAASGETQYF. The DNA for the CDR3 is TGTGCCAGCAGCCAAGCGGCGAGTGGAGAGACCCAGTACTTC.

As to this clone: Other DNA sequences in the same sample also yield this CDR3. The chain has TRBV6-5 and TRBJ1-2, with 7 bases aligning to TRBD1. Trimming at V came to 6 bases and at J to 1 base, leaving 5 bases not matched to a gene. In germline, CDR1 is MNHEY, CDR2 SVGAGI. The CDR3 has 14 residues. Here the CDR3 reads CASSRDSFNYGYTF. The CDR3 DNA reads TGTGCCAGCAGCCGGGACAGTTTTAACTATGGCTACACCTTC.

V gene TRBV7-2 combines with J gene TRBJ2-7; D not resolved. Germline CDR1 SGHTA, CDR2 FQGNSA. Trimming took 4 bases from V and 6 from J, leaving 16 bases between them. There are 14 residues in the CDR3. The CDR3 region has the DNA TGTGCCAGCAGCTCCTTGCTGCGGTCGGCCGAGCAGTACTTC. Translation: CASSSLLRSAEQYF.

The rearrangement uses TRBV11-3 and TRBJ2-3, with no clear D. V was shortened by 5 bases and J by 9 bases, with 9 bases between the two germline ends. Per the germline V gene, CDR1 is SGHNT and CDR2 is YENEEA. CDR3 length equals 11 residues. The CDR3 DNA reads as TGTGCCAGCAGCGGAGCTCGAACGCAGTATTTT. Its protein product is CASSGARTQYF. The full variable domain, completed using reference TRBV11-3 and TRBJ2-3, is EAGVVQSPRYKIIEKKQPVAFWCNPISGHNTLYWYLQNLGQGPELLIRYENEEAVDDSQLPKDRFSAERLKGVDSTLKIQPAELGDSAVYLCASSGARTQYFGPGTRLTVL.

V and J are TRBV19 and TRBJ1-2; 8 bases fit TRBD1. Germline lookup yields CDR1 LNHDA and CDR2 SQIVND (reference sequence). V was pared by 3 bases and J by 2 bases, with 5 bases of the junction left unmatched. The CDR3 loop spans 15 amino acids. CDR3 sequence: CASSIKQGENYGYTF. The CDR3 nucleotides are TGTGCCAGTAGTATTAAACAGGGGGAGAACTATGGCTACACCTTC.

The CDR3 loop reads CASSALQGTTEAFF. In DNA form, the CDR3 reads TGTGCCAGCAGTGCGCTACAGGGAACCACTGAAGCTTTCTTT. The chain combines TRBV28 with TRBJ1-1; D might be TRBD1 (6 bases). The CDR3 spans 14 residues. V lost 5 bases and J 4 bases, leaving 14 bases between the germline ends. Germline CDR1 is MDHEN and CDR2 is SYDVKM. Combining the CDR3 with reference TRBV28 and TRBJ1-1 gives the whole variable domain DVKVTQSSRYLVKRTGEKVFLECVQDMDHENMFWYRQDPGLGLRLIYFSYDVKMKEKGDIPEGYSVSREKKERFSLILESASTNQTSMYLCASSALQGTTEAFFGQGTRLTVV.

J is TRBJ1-5 and V is TRBV6-5; tentative D call: TRBD1 (5 bases). V was pared by 11 bases and J by 5 bases, with 22 bases between. Per germline, CDR1 MNHEY and CDR2 SVGAGI. The CDR3 covers 15 residues. The CDR3 region has the DNA TGTGCCCTCCGTATTTATACAGACAGCTATCAGCCCCAGCATTTT. It yields the protein CALRIYTDSYQPQHF.

The rearrangement joins TRBV4-2 to TRBJ2-7; D is unclear. From germline, CDR1 is LGHNA and CDR2 YNFKEQ. The CDR3 extends over 12 amino acids. V shed 1 base and J shed 2 bases, with 3 bases lying between them. The CDR3 protein is CASSQGTYEQYF. CDR3 in DNA: TGTGCCAGCAGCCAAGGCACCTACGAGCAGTACTTC.

The chain recombines TRBV7-2 with TRBJ1-2; weak D call: TRBD1 (5 bases). The germline gives CDR1 SGHTA, CDR2 FQGNSA. The CDR3 totals 15 residues. With 5 bases removed from V and 4 bases from J, the gap between germline ends came to 17 bases. CDR3: CASSPGGHSIYGYTF. CDR3 in DNA: TGTGCCAGCAGCCCAGGCGGACACTCGATCTATGGCTACACCTTC.

The gene calls are TRBV5-1 and TRBJ2-2; 11 bases are a match to TRBD2. Trimming took 3 bases from V and 0 from J; bases not matched to a gene: 7. Looked up from germline, CDR1 is SGHRS and CDR2 is YFSETQ. The CDR3 totals 18 residues. The CDR3, as DNA: TGCGCCAGCAGCTCCGGGACTAGCGGCTTCGCGAACACCGGGGAGCTGTTTTTT. Protein: CASSSGTSGFANTGELFF.

This sequence joins TRBV5-5 and TRBJ1-4; 7 positions agree with TRBD1. This CDR3 comprises 18 residues. Germline CDR1 reads SGHKS; CDR2 reads YYEKEE (reference sequence). Trimming took 0 bases from V and 1 from J; bases not matched to a gene: 9. CDR3 DNA sequence: TGTGCCAGCAGCTTGGTCCGGGACAGAGATTTAACTAATGAAAAACTGTTTTTT. Translated, it gives CASSLVRDRDLTNEKLFF.

The V call is TRBV24-1, the J call TRBJ2-3; 7 bases are a match to TRBD2. V was clipped by 3 bases and J by 3 bases; unmatched bases: 5. Germline V gives CDR1 KGHDR, CDR2 SFDVKD. The CDR3 is made up of 15 amino acids. DNA of the CDR3: TGTGCCACCAGTGATCTGGGGCGGGAGACAGATACGCAGTATTTT. Residues: CATSDLGRETDTQYF.

V usage is TRBV5-4 and J usage is TRBJ2-5, with no clear D. Trimming removed 7 bases from V and 5 bases from J, with 21 bases in between. This CDR3 spans 15 amino acids. Germline CDR1 is SGHNT and CDR2 is YYREEE (reference sequence). Here the CDR3 DNA reads TGTGCCAGCGGGCGGTTGAGGTCGGCTAAGGAGACCCAGTACTTC. This gives the protein CASGRLRSAKETQYF.

This chain connects TRBV19 to TRBJ1-5; no clear D gene. Germline V CDR1 and CDR2: LNHDA, SQIVND (reference sequence). The CDR3 has 15 residues. V dropped 5 bases and J dropped 2 bases, with 13 bases sitting between them. CDR3 nucleotide sequence: TGTGCCAGTAGTTTCTCCCTGGGAGGCAATCAGCCCCAGCATTTT. Residues: CASSFSLGGNQPQHF.

The V and J genes are TRBV19 and TRBJ1-1; a weak D match, TRBD1 (5 bases). There are 19 residues in the CDR3. With 0 bases removed from V and 4 bases from J, the gap between germline ends came to 24 bases. The germline gives CDR1 LNHDA, CDR2 SQIVND (reference sequence). The CDR3 sequence: CASSIDPPFRPRDPTEAFF. The CDR3 nucleotides are TGTGCCAGTAGTATAGATCCCCCTTTTCGGCCCCGGGACCCCACTGAAGCTTTCTTT.

The V gene is TRBV7-2, the J gene TRBJ2-3; D is tentatively TRBD1 or TRBD2 (5 bases each). In germline, CDR1 is SGHTA, CDR2 FQGNSA. V lost 1 base and J 3 bases, leaving 17 bases between the germline ends. There are 17 residues in the CDR3. The CDR3 spells CASSLVQDWGNTDTQYF. CDR3 nucleotides: TGTGCCAGCAGCTTAGTGCAGGATTGGGGGAATACAGATACGCAGTATTTT.

The rearrangement joins TRBV9 to TRBJ1-1; D is ambiguous. The germline V gene encodes CDR1 SGDLS and CDR2 YYNGEE. Between the trimmed V and J ends, which lost 5 bases and 0 bases, there was a span of 5 bases. The CDR3 covers 12 residues. Here the CDR3 DNA reads TGTGCCAGCAGGAGGGTGAACACTGAAGCTTTCTTT. Residues: CASRRVNTEAFF.